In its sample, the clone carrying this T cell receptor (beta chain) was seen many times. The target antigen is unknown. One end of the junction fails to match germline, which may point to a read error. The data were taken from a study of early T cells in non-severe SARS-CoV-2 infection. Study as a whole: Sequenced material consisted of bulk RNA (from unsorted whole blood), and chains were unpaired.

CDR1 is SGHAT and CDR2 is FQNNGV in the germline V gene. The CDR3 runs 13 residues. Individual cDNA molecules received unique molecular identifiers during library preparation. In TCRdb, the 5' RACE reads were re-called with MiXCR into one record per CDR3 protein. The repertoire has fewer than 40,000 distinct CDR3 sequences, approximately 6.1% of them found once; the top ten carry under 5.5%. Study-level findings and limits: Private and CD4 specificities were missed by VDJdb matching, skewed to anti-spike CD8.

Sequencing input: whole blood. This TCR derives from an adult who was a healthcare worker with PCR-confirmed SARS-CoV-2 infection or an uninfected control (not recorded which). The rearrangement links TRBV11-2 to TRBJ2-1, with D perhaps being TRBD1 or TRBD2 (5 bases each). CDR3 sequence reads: CASSFKAGTPGIF. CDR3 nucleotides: TGTGCCAGCAGCTTCAAGGCCGGGACCCCGGGGATCTTC.